Listed here are 3 T cell receptor beta chains from one sample, sequenced in a study of blood T cell repertoires in COVID-19 (dated by TCRdb to the early 2020s). Library construction relied on the immunoSEQ multiplex PCR assay. The immuneACCESS repertoire file appears here via TCRdb, limited to in-frame rearrangements. These files lack a portion of the clones; in checked studies, under half of the deficit traces to unresolved V genes, and the cause of the others is not known. The sample includes just over 300,000 clones, with about 91% observed a single time. The ten largest clones take up approximately 9.8% of the sample. Sequencing input: PBMCs or T cells enriched from blood (not recorded which). The receptors come from a woman between 40 and 55 years old who had recovered from COVID-19.

The rearrangement joins TRBV5-3 to TRBJ2-2; 10 bases align to TRBD2. TRBV5-3 belongs to the ORF category, with a function that is uncertain. The CDR3 has 16 residues. The junction had 7 bases not matched to a gene; V was cut back by 5 bases and J by 3 bases. CDR3 DNA sequence: TGTGCCAGAAGTCCAAAGCGGGGGGGCTACACCGGGGAGCTGTTTTTT. This gives the protein CARSPKRGGYTGELFF.

The chain links TRBV7-9 to TRBJ1-5; D call uncertain. Trimming took 4 bases from V and 5 from J, leaving 15 bases between them. The CDR3 has 15 amino acids. The germline gives CDR1 SEHNR, CDR2 FQNEAQ (reference sequence). This CDR3 reads CASSSDTRWDQPQHF. The DNA of the CDR3 is TGTGCCAGCAGCTCCGACACCCGATGGGATCAGCCCCAGCATTTT.

V and J are TRBV3-1 (or the pseudogene TRBV3-2) and TRBJ2-5; perhaps TRBD2 as D (6 bases). CDR1 and CDR2 (germline): LGHDT, YNNKEL (reference sequence). The CDR3 extends over 15 amino acids. The V end lost 4 bases, the J end lost 6 bases, and 18 bases lay between the germline ends. In DNA, the CDR3 is TGTGCCAGCAGCCCGTGGGGGACTGGGATAAAGACCCAGTACTTC. As protein: CASSPWGTGIKTQYF.